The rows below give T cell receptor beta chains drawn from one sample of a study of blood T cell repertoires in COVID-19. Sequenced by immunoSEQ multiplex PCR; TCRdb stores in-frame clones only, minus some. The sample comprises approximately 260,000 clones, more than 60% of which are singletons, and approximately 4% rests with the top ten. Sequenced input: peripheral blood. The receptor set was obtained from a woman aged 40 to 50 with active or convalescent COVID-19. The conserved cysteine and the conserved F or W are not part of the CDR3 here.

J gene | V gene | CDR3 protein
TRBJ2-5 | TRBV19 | ASSLERWETQY
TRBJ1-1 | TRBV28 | ASNEGTGMNTEAF
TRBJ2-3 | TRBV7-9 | ASSLVSGVSTDTQY
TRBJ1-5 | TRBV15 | ATSRGQGAINQPQH
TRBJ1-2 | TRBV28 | ASTSGARNGYT
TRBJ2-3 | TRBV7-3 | ASRPGTSGGTDTQY
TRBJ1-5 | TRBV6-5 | AAGGGGDRAQPQH
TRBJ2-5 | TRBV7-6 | ASSSPVPYQETQY
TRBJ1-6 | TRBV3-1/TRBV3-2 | ASSQVTDNSPLH
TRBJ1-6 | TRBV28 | ASTDRGVLH
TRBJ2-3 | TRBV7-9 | ASSLAPIVTDTQY